One and the same sample provided the 18 T cell receptor beta chains below, sequenced in a study of neoadjuvant anti-PD-1 for oral cavity cancer. TCRdb's table, derived via immunoSEQ multiplex PCR, lists solely in-frame clones and lacks some. The sample has 14,000 or so clones, 70% seen once. The source material was PBMCs, sampled before nivolumab (anti-PD-1) treatment. The source of these receptors is a person aged 40 to 85 with oral cavity squamous cell carcinoma.

The chain joins TRBV4-1 to TRBJ1-2; possibly TRBD1 for D (6 bases). V dropped 5 bases and J dropped 4 bases, with 17 bases sitting between them. The CDR3 extends over 15 amino acids. The germline CDR1 and CDR2 sequences are MGHRA and YSYEKL. In DNA form, the CDR3 reads TGCGCCAGCAGCTGGACCCTGGACAGCGCCTATGGCTACACCTTC. It is translated as CASSWTLDSAYGYTF.

V gene TRBV6-4 combines with J gene TRBJ1-5; perhaps TRBD1 as D (6 bases). The CDR3 consists of 14 residues. Germline-derived CDR1 and CDR2 are MRHNA and SNTAGT. The ends were cut back, 6 bases at V and 2 bases at J, with 11 bases in the middle. The CDR3 DNA reads as TGTGCCAGCAGCTCGGGGGCTGGCAATCAGCCCCAGCATTTT. This codes for CASSSGAGNQPQHF.

V is TRBV11-3 and J is TRBJ2-2; D is uncertain. CDR1 SGHNT and CDR2 YENEEA come from the germline V gene. There are 14 residues in the CDR3. Trimming pared 6 bases from V and 5 bases from J, leaving 13 bases between. The CDR3 is CASRASPETGELFF. The CDR3 bases are TGTGCCAGCAGGGCAAGCCCGGAAACCGGGGAGCTGTTTTTT.

This clone was recorded a few times. The rearrangement uses TRBV7-7 and TRBJ2-2, with D possibly being TRBD1 or TRBD2 (6 bases each). This CDR3 has 15 residues. Germline assignment: CDR1 SSHAT and CDR2 FNYEAQ (reference sequence). V was shortened by 5 bases and J by 6 bases, with 16 bases between the two germline ends. Here the CDR3 reads CASSAGRGQAGELFF. As DNA, the CDR3 is TGTGCCAGCAGCGCCGGCCGGGGGCAGGCCGGGGAGCTGTTTTTT. The whole variable domain, remainder taken from reference TRBV7-7 and TRBJ2-2, is GAGVSQSPRYKVTKRGQDVTLRCDPISSHATLYWYQQALGQGPEFLTYFNYEAQPDKSGLPSDRFSAERPEGSISTLTIQRTEQRDSAMYRCASSAGRGQAGELFFGEGSRLTVL.

The table lists this clone with a few counts. This chain links TRBV5-4 with TRBJ2-7; 9 nucleotides line up with TRBD2. CDR1 is SGHNT and CDR2 is YYREEE in the germline V gene (reference sequence). The CDR3 has 16 amino acids. Trimming cost V 0 bases and J 4 bases; bases outside gene matches: 8. The DNA for the CDR3 is TGTGCCAGCAGCTTGGATAGGGCGGGAGGGCGGTACGAGCAGTACTTC. Protein: CASSLDRAGGRYEQYF.

The rearrangement links TRBV5-1 to TRBJ2-7; possible D gene TRBD2, 6 bases. This CDR3 spans 16 amino acids. V shed 4 bases and J shed 0 bases, with 17 bases lying between them. Germline V gene data show CDR1 as SGHRS and CDR2 as YFSETQ. The CDR3 region has the DNA TGCGCCAGCAGCCGCCGAGGTAGCGGTAGCTCCTACGAGCAGTACTTC. This codes for CASSRRGSGSSYEQYF.

J is TRBJ2-7 and V is TRBV15; tentatively, D is TRBD1 (7 bases). The CDR3 is 16 amino acids. CDR1 and CDR2 (germline): LNHNV, YYDKDF (reference sequence). V was trimmed by 1 base and J by 2 bases, leaving 15 bases between them. CDR3 nucleotide sequence: TGTGCCACCAGCAGAGGGGGAGGTCAGGGGGCCTACGAGCAGTACTTC. Translating gives CATSRGGGQGAYEQYF.

This chain uses TRBV11-2 with TRBJ2-3, with D unclear. Trimming stripped 1 base from V and 3 bases from J, with 14 bases between. From germline, CDR1 is SGHAT and CDR2 FQNNGV. This CDR3 is 16 amino acids long. CDR3 sequence (DNA): TGTGCCAGCAGCTTAGGGGGTTATATAAAAACAGATACGCAGTATTTT. Translating gives CASSLGGYIKTDTQYF.

V gene TRBV30 combines with J gene TRBJ2-7; D might be TRBD1 (5 bases). Trimming removed 3 bases at V and 2 bases at J, with 14 bases between. Germline CDR1 GTSNPN, CDR2 SVGIG (reference sequence). The CDR3 has 14 amino acids. CDR3 in amino acids: CAWSQTDNTYEQYF. The CDR3 DNA reads TGTGCCTGGAGCCAAACGGACAATACCTACGAGCAGTACTTC.

This rearrangement joins TRBV21-1 to TRBJ2-5; the table's D call, TRBD1, was not checked against the DNA. TRBV21-1 is a documented pseudogene. The CDR3 is 16 amino acids. CDR3 in amino acids: CASSKKSRGLQETQYF. The DNA of the CDR3 is TGTGCCAGCAGCAAAAAGTCCAGGGGGCTCCAGGAGACCCAGTACTTC.

V usage is TRBV10-1 and J usage is TRBJ2-7; D is uncertain. CDR3 size: 11 residues. Germline V lookup: CDR1 WNHNN, CDR2 SYGVQD (reference sequence). The ends were cut back, 3 bases at V and 6 bases at J, with 6 bases in the middle. DNA of the CDR3: TGCGCCAGCAGTGATTTACTCGAGCAGTACTTC. This gives the protein CASSDLLEQYF.

The rearrangement uses TRBV5-1 and TRBJ2-7, with TRBD1 matching 7 bases. The CDR3 loop spans 14 amino acids. Unmatched junction bases numbered 6, after V lost 4 bases and J lost 2 bases. Germline assignment: CDR1 SGHRS and CDR2 YFSETQ. DNA of the CDR3: TGCGCCAGCAGCCGGACAGGAGACACCTACGAGCAGTACTTC. Residues: CASSRTGDTYEQYF.

The chain carries TRBV10-2 and TRBJ2-3, with D tentatively TRBD1 (5 bases). The CDR3 contains 15 residues. From germline, CDR1 is WSHSY and CDR2 SAAADI. V was trimmed by 2 bases and J by 2 bases, leaving 11 bases between them. CDR3 protein: CASSEGAVLTDTQYF. Here the CDR3 DNA reads TGCGCCAGCAGTGAGGGGGCGGTCCTCACAGATACGCAGTATTTT.

The gene calls are TRBV19 and TRBJ1-2; TRBD1 matches at 8 bases. Germline assignment: CDR1 LNHDA and CDR2 SQIVND (reference sequence). The CDR3 is 15 residues long. J was trimmed by 1 base and V by 4 bases; bases with no gene match: 5. CDR3 nucleotides: TGTGCCAGTAGTACCCAGGGGGCCTTTAACTATGGCTACACCTTC. Its translation: CASSTQGAFNYGYTF.

The rearrangement joins TRBV18 to TRBJ2-1; 15 bases line up with TRBD2. The CDR3 length is 18 residues. V was pared by 3 bases and J by 8 bases, with 11 bases of the junction left unmatched. The germline CDR1 and CDR2 sequences are KGHSH and LQKENI. CDR3 DNA: TGTGCCAGCTCACCCCGGACTAGCGGGAGGGCCGTTTATGATGAGCAGTTCTTC. This gives the protein CASSPRTSGRAVYDEQFF.

The chain is built from TRBV6-1 and TRBJ1-5; D gene uncertain. V was cut by 0 bases and J by 3 bases, with 12 bases left in between. Per germline, CDR1 MNHNS and CDR2 SASEGT. The CDR3 extends over 16 amino acids. The DNA of the CDR3 is TGTGCCAGCAGTGAAGCGGGTGTGCTCCACAATCAGCCCCAGCATTTT. Translation: CASSEAGVLHNQPQHF.

The chain recombines TRBV2 with TRBJ2-5, with 10 bases identical to TRBD2. V shed 4 bases, J shed 3 bases, and the junction held 5 bases outside the gene matches. This CDR3 spans 15 amino acids. The germline V gene encodes CDR1 SNHLY and CDR2 FYNNEI. CDR3 in amino acids: CASSGASGGEETQYF. CDR3 nucleotide sequence: TGTGCCAGCAGTGGGGCAAGCGGGGGGGAAGAGACCCAGTACTTC.

The DNA of the CDR3 is TGTGCCAGTAGTCGTGCGGGCGGGGGGGCCTACAATGAGCAGTTCTTC. It is translated as CASSRAGGGAYNEQFF. V gene TRBV19 combines with J gene TRBJ2-1, with 9 bases aligning to TRBD2. Germline CDR1 LNHDA, CDR2 SQIVND (reference sequence). The CDR3 runs 16 residues. After removal of 5 bases from V and 2 bases from J, the junction contained 7 bases not matched to a gene. Full variable domain (missing parts from reference TRBV19 and TRBJ2-1): DGGITQSPKYLFRKEGQNVTLSCEQNLNHDAMYWYRQDPGQGLRLIYYSQIVNDFQKGDIAEGYSVSREKKESFPLTVTSAQKNPTAFYLCASSRAGGGAYNEQFFGPGTRLTVL.